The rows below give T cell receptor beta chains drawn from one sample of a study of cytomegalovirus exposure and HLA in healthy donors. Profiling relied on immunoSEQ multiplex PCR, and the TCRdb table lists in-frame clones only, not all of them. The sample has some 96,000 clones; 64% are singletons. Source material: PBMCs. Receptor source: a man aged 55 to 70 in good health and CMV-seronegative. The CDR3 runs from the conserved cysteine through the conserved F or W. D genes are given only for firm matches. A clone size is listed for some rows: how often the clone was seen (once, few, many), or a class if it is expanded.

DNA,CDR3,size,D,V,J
TGTGCCAGCAGCCACGGACAGGGGAGACTTAGGTCTGGAAACACCATATATTTT,CASSHGQGRLRSGNTIYF,NA,TRBD1,TRBV14,TRBJ1-3
TGTGCCAGTCGGACAGGATGGGAGAACACTGAAGCTTTCTTT,CASRTGWENTEAFF,once,TRBD1,TRBV13,TRBJ1-1
TGTGCTAGTGGTCCCCACGGCGGGGGGGCCAATGAGCAGTTCTTC,CASGPHGGGANEQFF,NA,TRBD2,TRBV12-5,TRBJ2-1
TGTGCCAGCAGTTCGCGTACAGGGAATATCTACGAGCAGTACTTC,CASSSRTGNIYEQYF,NA,NA,TRBV27,TRBJ2-7
TGTGCCAGTAACTCCGGGACAGCATTCTACGAGCAGTACTTC,CASNSGTAFYEQYF,few,TRBD1,TRBV7-2,TRBJ2-7
TGTGCCAGTAGTATCGGCAGGGACTATGGCTACACCTTC,CASSIGRDYGYTF,NA,NA,TRBV19,TRBJ1-2
TGCGCCAGCAGCGGGGCCGCGGGGGCCATGAACACTGAAGCTTTCTTT,CASSGAAGAMNTEAFF,NA,NA,TRBV5-1,TRBJ1-1
TGTGCCAGCAGTGAGGAGGGAGGCTATGGCTACACCTTC,CASSEEGGYGYTF,NA,NA,TRBV6-4,TRBJ1-2
TGTGCCAGCAGCGATCGACAGGGTCGAAACGAGCAGTACTTC,CASSDRQGRNEQYF,NA,TRBD1,TRBV7-8,TRBJ2-7
TGTGCCAGCAGTTTCCCGGACAGGGTAAGCGGCTACACCTTC,CASSFPDRVSGYTF,NA,TRBD1,TRBV28,TRBJ1-2
TGTGCCAGCAGTCCCGAGACTAGCGGGAACACAGATACGCAGTATTTT,CASSPETSGNTDTQYF,NA,TRBD2,TRBV6-4,TRBJ2-3
TGTGCCAGCAGTTACCTGGCGGAATATGGCTACACCTTC,CASSYLAEYGYTF,NA,NA,TRBV6-5,TRBJ1-2
TGTGCTAGTGGTCAATTAGGGGGCCAAGAGGGGGGCACCTTC,CASGQLGGQEGGTF,NA,TRBD1,TRBV12-5,TRBJ1-2
TGCGCCAGCAGTGAAACAATAGGGGGCACTGAAGCTTTCTTT,CASSETIGGTEAFF,NA,NA,TRBV10-1,TRBJ1-1
TGTGCCAGCAGGGGGCCAGGGGCGAGAAATGAGCAGTTCTTC,CASRGPGARNEQFF,NA,NA,TRBV5-4,TRBJ2-1
TGCAGCGGGGAGAGCGTGAGGAGCGGGGGGTCATCAGATACGCAGTATTTT,CSGESVRSGGSSDTQYF,NA,TRBD2,TRBV29-1,TRBJ2-3
TGTGCCAGCAGTGCAACGACAGGGGCCGGCTACACCTTC,CASSATTGAGYTF,NA,TRBD1,TRBV2,TRBJ1-2
TGTGCCAGTAGTATTTGGCCGAACACTGAAGCTTTCTTT,CASSIWPNTEAFF,NA,NA,TRBV19,TRBJ1-1
TGTGCCAGCAGTTACCCGGGGGTCGAGCAGTACTTC,CASSYPGVEQYF,few,NA,TRBV6-5,TRBJ2-7
TGTGCCAGCAGCTGGACTCCGGGACTAGCGGGGGAGGGGGAGACCCAGTACTTC,CASSWTPGLAGEGETQYF,NA,TRBD2,TRBV7-9,TRBJ2-5
TGTGCCAGCAGCTACGGACAGGGCCTACCTTCCGAGCAGTTCTTC,CASSYGQGLPSEQFF,once,TRBD1,TRBV13,TRBJ2-1
TGTGCCAGTAAGCCCGGGACAGGACTTTCCTACGAGCAGTACTTC,CASKPGTGLSYEQYF,NA,TRBD1,TRBV19,TRBJ2-7
TGTGCCAGCAGCTTGTCGGGACAGGCCTCCTACGAGCAGTACTTC,CASSLSGQASYEQYF,NA,TRBD1,TRBV5-4,TRBJ2-7
TGTGCCAGTAGTATTGGGGCAGGGGCTAATTCACCCCTCCACTTT,CASSIGAGANSPLHF,NA,NA,TRBV19,TRBJ1-6
TGCGCCAGCAGCCTGACAGGGGAGAGGGCGGCAGATACGCAGTATTTT,CASSLTGERAADTQYF,NA,TRBD1,TRBV5-1,TRBJ2-3
TGTGCCAGCAGTGACTGGGACAGGGTCAACGATGAGCAGTTCTTC,CASSDWDRVNDEQFF,NA,TRBD1,TRBV2,TRBJ2-1
TGTGCCAGCAGCGTAGCTCTAGGGGGACAGGGATTCGCCTACGAGCAGTACTTC,CASSVALGGQGFAYEQYF,NA,TRBD1,TRBV9,TRBJ2-7
TGTGCCAGCAGCTTACAAGTTGGGACAGGGGATCGGAATGAGCAGTTCTTC,CASSLQVGTGDRNEQFF,few,TRBD1,TRBV11-3,TRBJ2-1
TGTGCCAGCAGTACACAAGCGACAGGGTCGGGGTTCTTC,CASSTQATGSGFF,few,TRBD1,TRBV2,TRBJ2-1
TGCGCCAGCAGCTTACTAGCGGGAGTCACAGATACGCAGTATTTT,CASSLLAGVTDTQYF,NA,TRBD2,TRBV5-1,TRBJ2-3
TGCGCCAGCAGCTTGGAATGGAGCTCCTACAATGAGCAGTTCTTC,CASSLEWSSYNEQFF,NA,NA,TRBV5-1,TRBJ2-1
TGTGCCAGCAGTTTAAGCGCGGACTATGGCTACACCTTC,CASSLSADYGYTF,NA,NA,TRBV28,TRBJ1-2
TGTGCCAGCAGAGAACCGGGACAGGGCCTCGAGACCCAGTACTTC,CASREPGQGLETQYF,few,TRBD1,TRBV6-6,TRBJ2-5
TGTGCCAGCAGCCCGACAGGGGTCGCTGAAGCTTTCTTT,CASSPTGVAEAFF,NA,TRBD1,TRBV6-1,TRBJ1-1
TGTGCCAGCAGCTCAGTGACAGGGGTAACAGATACGCAGTATTTT,CASSSVTGVTDTQYF,NA,TRBD1,TRBV7-3,TRBJ2-3
TGTGCCAGCTCACCGGGACTAGCGGGGGATGAGCAGTTCTTC,CASSPGLAGDEQFF,NA,TRBD2,TRBV18,TRBJ2-1
TGTGCCAGCAGCTTGACACAGGGGACTGAAGCTTTCTTT,CASSLTQGTEAFF,NA,TRBD1,TRBV7-2,TRBJ1-1
TGTGCCAGCAGCTTACAGCGGGAGGTGCTGTTTTTT,CASSLQREVLFF,NA,TRBD2,TRBV11-3,TRBJ2-2
TGTGCCAGCAGCAGGGGTTACGAGCAGTACTTC,CASSRGYEQYF,few,NA,TRBV6-5,TRBJ2-7
TGTTCCAGCAGGCCTAATCCCGGACAAACGAAAAACATTCAGTACTTC,CSSRPNPGQTKNIQYF,few,NA,TRBV7-9,TRBJ2-4
TGCGCCAGCAGCTTGGACACCAACTATGGCTACACCTTC,CASSLDTNYGYTF,NA,NA,TRBV5-1,TRBJ1-2
TGCAGCGTTGAACGGGGGGCATCCTACGAGCAGTACTTC,CSVERGASYEQYF,NA,NA,TRBV29-1,TRBJ2-7
TGTGCCAGCAGTGAATTGGGGCGGAGGGAAAACATTCAGTACTTC,CASSELGRRENIQYF,NA,NA,TRBV6-1,TRBJ2-4
TGTGCCAGCAGGTTAAGGTGGAGGAACCAAGAGACCCAGTACTTC,CASRLRWRNQETQYF,NA,NA,TRBV7-8,TRBJ2-5
TGTGCCAGCAGTGAAGCCAGCGGGGTTTCGTCGGATACGCAGTATTTT,CASSEASGVSSDTQYF,NA,TRBD2,TRBV6-4,TRBJ2-3
TGTGCCAGCACCCAAAAGGCGGTAGCCACAGATACGCAGTATTTT,CASTQKAVATDTQYF,NA,NA,TRBV6-1,TRBJ2-3
TGTGCCAGCAGCCAAGTCAAACTAGCGAGGAATGAGCAGTTCTTC,CASSQVKLARNEQFF,NA,TRBD2,TRBV14,TRBJ2-1
TGTGCCAGCACGCGGCCACCGTCACCCCTCCACTTT,CASTRPPSPLHF,NA,NA,TRBV19,TRBJ1-6
TGTGCCTGGAGCGACGCGGACAGGGCGAACTATGGCTACACCTTC,CAWSDADRANYGYTF,NA,TRBD1,TRBV30,TRBJ1-2
TGTGCCAGCAGCTTAGCCACTGCGGGTAGCGGGAACGCAGATACGCAGTATTTT,CASSLATAGSGNADTQYF,NA,TRBD2,TRBV11-3,TRBJ2-3
TGTGCCAGCAGCCGCGGACAGGGTACATATGAGCAGTTCTTC,CASSRGQGTYEQFF,few,TRBD1,TRBV7-9,TRBJ2-1
TGTGCCAGCAGCTTTCAGGCCGGGGACGGGGAGCTGTTTTTT,CASSFQAGDGELFF,NA,NA,TRBV11-3,TRBJ2-2
TGTGCTAGCAGCTTAGCCGGGAGCTACGAGCAGTACTTC,CASSLAGSYEQYF,NA,NA,TRBV7-7,TRBJ2-7
TGTGCCAGTAGTATCGGCCGGGGGGAATATGGCTACACCTTC,CASSIGRGEYGYTF,NA,NA,TRBV19,TRBJ1-2
TGTGCCATCAGTGAGTGGGACAGAACTAATTGGGCTGAAGCTTTCTTT,CAISEWDRTNWAEAFF,NA,TRBD1,TRBV10-3,TRBJ1-1
TGTGCCAGCGCCCTTGATACAGGGTCCTATGGCTACACCTTC,CASALDTGSYGYTF,NA,NA,TRBV19,TRBJ1-2
TGTGCCTGGAGAACAGGGGTCGAGCAGTACTTC,CAWRTGVEQYF,NA,TRBD1,TRBV30,TRBJ2-7
TGTGCCAGCAGCCCCGCCTGGACTAGCGGGGGCAATGAGCAGTTCTTC,CASSPAWTSGGNEQFF,once,TRBD2,TRBV4-2,TRBJ2-1
TGTGCCATCAGTGGCGGAGCGGGAGACGCGCGGACCCAGTACTTC,CAISGGAGDARTQYF,NA,TRBD2,TRBV10-3,TRBJ2-5